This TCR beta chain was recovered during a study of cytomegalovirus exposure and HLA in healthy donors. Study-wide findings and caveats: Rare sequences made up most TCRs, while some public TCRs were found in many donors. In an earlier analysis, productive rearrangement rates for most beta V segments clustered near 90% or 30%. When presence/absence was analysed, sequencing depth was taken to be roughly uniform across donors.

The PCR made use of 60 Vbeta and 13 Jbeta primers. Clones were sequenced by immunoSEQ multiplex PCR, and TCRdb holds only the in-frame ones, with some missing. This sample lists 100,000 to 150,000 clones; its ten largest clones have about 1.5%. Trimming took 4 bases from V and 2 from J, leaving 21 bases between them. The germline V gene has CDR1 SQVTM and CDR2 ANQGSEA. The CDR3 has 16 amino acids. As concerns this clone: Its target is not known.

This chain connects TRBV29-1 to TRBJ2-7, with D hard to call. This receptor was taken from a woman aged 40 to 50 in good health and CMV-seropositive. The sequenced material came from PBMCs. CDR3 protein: CSVGPNSLLNPYEQYF. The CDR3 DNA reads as TGCAGCGTTGGGCCCAACAGTCTTTTAAATCCCTACGAGCAGTACTTC.